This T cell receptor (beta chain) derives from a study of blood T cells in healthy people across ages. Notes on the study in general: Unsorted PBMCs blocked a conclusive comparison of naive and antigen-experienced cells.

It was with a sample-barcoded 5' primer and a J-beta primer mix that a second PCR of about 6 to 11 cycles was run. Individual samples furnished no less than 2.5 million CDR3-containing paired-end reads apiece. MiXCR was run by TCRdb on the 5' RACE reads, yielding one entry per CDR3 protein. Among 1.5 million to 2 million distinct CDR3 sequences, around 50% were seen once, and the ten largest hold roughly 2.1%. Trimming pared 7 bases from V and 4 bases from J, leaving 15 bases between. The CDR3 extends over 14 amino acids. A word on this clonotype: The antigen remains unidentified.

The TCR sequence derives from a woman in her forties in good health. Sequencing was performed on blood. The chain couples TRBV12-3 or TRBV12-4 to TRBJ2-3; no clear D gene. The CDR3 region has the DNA TGTGCCAGCACCCAGGTAGCTGCGGCAGATACGCAGTATTTT. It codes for CASTQVAAADTQYF.